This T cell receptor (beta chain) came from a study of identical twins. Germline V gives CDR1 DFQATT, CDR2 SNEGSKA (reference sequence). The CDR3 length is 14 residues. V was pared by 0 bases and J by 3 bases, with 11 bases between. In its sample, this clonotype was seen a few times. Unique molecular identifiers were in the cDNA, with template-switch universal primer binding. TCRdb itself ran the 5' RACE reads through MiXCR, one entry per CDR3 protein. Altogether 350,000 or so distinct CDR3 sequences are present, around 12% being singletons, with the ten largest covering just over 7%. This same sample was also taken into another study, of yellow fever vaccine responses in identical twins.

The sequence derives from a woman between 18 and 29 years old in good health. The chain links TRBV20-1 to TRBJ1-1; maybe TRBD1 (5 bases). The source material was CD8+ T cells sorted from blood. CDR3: CSAREAGHDTEAFF. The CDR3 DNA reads TGCAGTGCTAGAGAGGCGGGGCACGACACTGAAGCTTTCTTT.